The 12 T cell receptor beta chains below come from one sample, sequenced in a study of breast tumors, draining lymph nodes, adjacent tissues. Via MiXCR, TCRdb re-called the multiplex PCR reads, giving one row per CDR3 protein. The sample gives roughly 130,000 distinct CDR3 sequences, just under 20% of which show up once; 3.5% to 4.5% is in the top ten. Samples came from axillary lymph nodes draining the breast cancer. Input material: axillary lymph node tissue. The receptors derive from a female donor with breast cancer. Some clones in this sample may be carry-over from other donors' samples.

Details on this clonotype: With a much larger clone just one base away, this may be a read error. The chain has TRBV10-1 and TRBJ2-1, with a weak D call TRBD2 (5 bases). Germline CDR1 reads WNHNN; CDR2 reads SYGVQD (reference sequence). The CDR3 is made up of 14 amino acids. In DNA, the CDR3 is TGCGCCAGCGGTGATATGGGAGTCCTCAATGAGCAGTTCTTC. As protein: CASGDMGVLNEQFF.

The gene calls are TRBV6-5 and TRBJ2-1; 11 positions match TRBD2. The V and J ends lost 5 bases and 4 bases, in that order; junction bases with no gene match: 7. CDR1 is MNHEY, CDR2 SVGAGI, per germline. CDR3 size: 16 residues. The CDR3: CASSRIGTSGYNEQFF. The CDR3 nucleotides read TGTGCCAGCAGTCGAATCGGGACTAGCGGATACAATGAGCAGTTCTTC.

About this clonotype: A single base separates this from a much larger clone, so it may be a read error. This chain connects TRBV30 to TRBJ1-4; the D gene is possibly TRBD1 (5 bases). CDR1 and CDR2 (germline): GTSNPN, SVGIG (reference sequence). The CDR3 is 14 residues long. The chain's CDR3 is CAWSGGVNNENLFF. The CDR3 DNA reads TGTGCCTGGAGTGGAGGGGTAAATAATGAAAACCTGTTTTTT.

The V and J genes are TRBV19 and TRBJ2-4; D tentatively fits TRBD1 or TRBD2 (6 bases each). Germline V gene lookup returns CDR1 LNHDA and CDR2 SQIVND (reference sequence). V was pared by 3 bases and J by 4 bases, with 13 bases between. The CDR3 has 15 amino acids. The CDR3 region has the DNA TGTGCCAGTAGTATTAGGGGGGATTTAAAAAACATTCAGTACTTC. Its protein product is CASSIRGDLKNIQYF. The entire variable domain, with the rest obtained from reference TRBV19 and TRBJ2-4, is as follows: DGGITQSPKYLFRKEGQNVTLSCEQNLNHDAMYWYRQDPGQGLRLIYYSQIVNDFQKGDIAEGYSVSREKKESFPLTVTSAQKNPTAFYLCASSIRGDLKNIQYFGAGTRLSVL.

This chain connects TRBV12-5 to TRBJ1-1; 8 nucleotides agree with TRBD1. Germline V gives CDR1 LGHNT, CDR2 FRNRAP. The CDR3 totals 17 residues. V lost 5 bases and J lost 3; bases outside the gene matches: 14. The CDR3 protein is CASGLDRGNIRYTEAFF. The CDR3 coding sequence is TGTGCTAGTGGTCTCGACAGGGGCAATATCAGGTACACTGAAGCTTTCTTT.

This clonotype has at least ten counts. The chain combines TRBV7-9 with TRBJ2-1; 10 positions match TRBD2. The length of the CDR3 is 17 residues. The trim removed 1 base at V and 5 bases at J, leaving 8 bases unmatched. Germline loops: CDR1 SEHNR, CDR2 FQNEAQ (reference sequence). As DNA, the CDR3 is TGTGCCAGCAGCTTAGGGCTAGCGGGAGCCGGGAACAATGAGCAGTTCTTC. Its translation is CASSLGLAGAGNNEQFF.

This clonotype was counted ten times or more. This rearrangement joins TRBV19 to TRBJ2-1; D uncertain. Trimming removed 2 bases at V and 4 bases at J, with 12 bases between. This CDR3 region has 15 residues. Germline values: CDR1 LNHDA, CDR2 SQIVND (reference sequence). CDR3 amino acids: CASSIFTPPYNEQFF. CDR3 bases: TGTGCCAGTAGTATATTCACACCGCCTTACAATGAGCAGTTCTTC. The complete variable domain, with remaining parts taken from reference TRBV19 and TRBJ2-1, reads DGGITQSPKYLFRKEGQNVTLSCEQNLNHDAMYWYRQDPGQGLRLIYYSQIVNDFQKGDIAEGYSVSREKKESFPLTVTSAQKNPTAFYLCASSIFTPPYNEQFFGPGTRLTVL.

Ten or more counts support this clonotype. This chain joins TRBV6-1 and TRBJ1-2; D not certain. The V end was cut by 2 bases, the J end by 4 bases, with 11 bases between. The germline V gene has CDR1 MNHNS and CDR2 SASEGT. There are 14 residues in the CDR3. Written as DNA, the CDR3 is TGTGCCAGCAGTGAAAGCTTGGGATCCTATGGCTACACCTTC. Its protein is CASSESLGSYGYTF.

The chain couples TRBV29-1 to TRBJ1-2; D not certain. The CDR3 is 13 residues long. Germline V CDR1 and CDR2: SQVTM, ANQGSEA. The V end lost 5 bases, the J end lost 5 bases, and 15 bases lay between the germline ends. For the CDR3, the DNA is TGCAGCGTTTTACTAACCGGAGGTTATGGCTACACCTTC. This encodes CSVLLTGGYGYTF.

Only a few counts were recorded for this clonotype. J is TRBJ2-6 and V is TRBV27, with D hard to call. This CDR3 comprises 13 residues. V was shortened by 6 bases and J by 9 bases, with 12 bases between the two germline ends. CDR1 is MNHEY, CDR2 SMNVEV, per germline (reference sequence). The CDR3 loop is CASSRLSYNVLTF. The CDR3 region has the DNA TGTGCCAGCAGCCGGCTCTCTTACAACGTCCTGACTTTC.

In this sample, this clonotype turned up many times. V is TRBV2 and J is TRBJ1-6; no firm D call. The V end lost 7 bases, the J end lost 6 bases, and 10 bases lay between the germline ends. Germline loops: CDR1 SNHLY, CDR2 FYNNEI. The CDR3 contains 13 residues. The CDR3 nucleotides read TGTGCCAGCACTGGGCAGCCTAATTCACCCCTCCACTTT. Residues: CASTGQPNSPLHF.

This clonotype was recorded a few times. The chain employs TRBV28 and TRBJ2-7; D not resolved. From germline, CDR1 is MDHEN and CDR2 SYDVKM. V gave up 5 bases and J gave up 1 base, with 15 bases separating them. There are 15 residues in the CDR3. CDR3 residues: CASSPPTIGSYEQYF. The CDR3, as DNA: TGTGCCAGCAGTCCCCCCACGATAGGTTCCTACGAGCAGTACTTC. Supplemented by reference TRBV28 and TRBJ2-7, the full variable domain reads DVKVTQSSRYLVKRTGEKVFLECVQDMDHENMFWYRQDPGLGLRLIYFSYDVKMKEKGDIPEGYSVSREKKERFSLILESASTNQTSMYLCASSPPTIGSYEQYFGPGTRLTVT.